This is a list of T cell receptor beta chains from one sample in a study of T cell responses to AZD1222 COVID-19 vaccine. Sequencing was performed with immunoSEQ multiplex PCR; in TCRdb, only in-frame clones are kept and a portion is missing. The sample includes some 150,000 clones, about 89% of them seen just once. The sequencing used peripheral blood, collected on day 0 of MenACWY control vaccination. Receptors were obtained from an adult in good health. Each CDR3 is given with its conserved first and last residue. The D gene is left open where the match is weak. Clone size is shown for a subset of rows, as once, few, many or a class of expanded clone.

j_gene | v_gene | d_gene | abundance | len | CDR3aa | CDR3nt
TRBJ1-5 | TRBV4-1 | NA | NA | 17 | CASSRGIIAGGNQPQHF | TGCGCCAGCAGCCGGGGGATTATAGCAGGGGGCAATCAGCCCCAGCATTTT
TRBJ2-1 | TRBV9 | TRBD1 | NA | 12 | CASSGPSDRVLF | TGTGCCAGCAGCGGACCCTCCGACAGGGTCCTCTTC
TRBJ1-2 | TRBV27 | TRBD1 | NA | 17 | CASSLIFGGTGTYGYTF | TGTGCCAGCAGTTTAATCTTTGGAGGGACAGGGACCTATGGCTACACCTTC
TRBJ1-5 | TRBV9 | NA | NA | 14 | CASSVSGSNQPQHF | TGTGCCAGCAGCGTCAGCGGTAGCAATCAGCCCCAGCATTTT
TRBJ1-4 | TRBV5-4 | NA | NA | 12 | CASSPGGEKLFF | TGTGCCAGCAGCCCCGGGGGTGAAAAACTGTTTTTT
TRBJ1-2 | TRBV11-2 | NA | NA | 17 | CASSLVRSALANYGYTF | TGTGCCAGCAGCTTAGTTCGGTCAGCTCTTGCTAACTATGGCTACACCTTC
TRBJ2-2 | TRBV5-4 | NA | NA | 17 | CASTIGSGRTTAGELFF | TGTGCCAGCACCATCGGGTCGGGCAGGACGACCGCCGGGGAGCTGTTTTTT
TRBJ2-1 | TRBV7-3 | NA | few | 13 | CASAVSSYNEQFF | TGTGCCAGTGCTGTGAGCTCCTACAATGAGCAGTTCTTC
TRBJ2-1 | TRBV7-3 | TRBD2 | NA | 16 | CASSSWTSGVYNEQFF | TGTGCCAGCAGCTCGTGGACTAGCGGGGTGTACAATGAGCAGTTCTTC
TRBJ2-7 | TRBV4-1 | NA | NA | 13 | CASSQEGRGEQYF | TGCGCCAGCAGCCAAGAGGGGCGGGGCGAGCAGTACTTC
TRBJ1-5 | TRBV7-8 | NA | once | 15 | CASSLGDGSNQPQHF | TGTGCCAGCAGCTTAGGTGACGGTAGCAATCAGCCCCAGCATTTT
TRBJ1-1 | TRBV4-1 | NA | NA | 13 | CASRNDGGNEAFF | TGCGCCAGCAGAAATGACGGGGGAAATGAAGCTTTCTTT
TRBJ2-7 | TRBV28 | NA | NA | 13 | CASRTQAYYEQYF | TGTGCCAGCAGAACACAGGCCTACTACGAGCAGTACTTC
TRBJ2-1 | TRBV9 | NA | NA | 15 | CASSFLAYGYNEQFF | TGTGCCAGCAGCTTCCTAGCGTATGGGTACAATGAGCAGTTCTTC
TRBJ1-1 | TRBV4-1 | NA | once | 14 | CASSQEGVSTEAFF | TGCGCCAGCAGCCAAGAGGGGGTCTCCACTGAAGCTTTCTTT
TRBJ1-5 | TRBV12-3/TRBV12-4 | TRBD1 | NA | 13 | CASTWDRNQPQHF | TGTGCCAGCACTTGGGACAGGAATCAGCCCCAGCATTTT
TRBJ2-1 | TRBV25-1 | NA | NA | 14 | CASSGYPESFEQFF | TGTGCCAGCAGTGGGTACCCCGAGAGCTTCGAGCAGTTCTTC
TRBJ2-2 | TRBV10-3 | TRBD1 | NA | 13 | CASGTGDTGELFF | TGTGCCTCCGGGACAGGGGACACCGGGGAGCTGTTTTTT
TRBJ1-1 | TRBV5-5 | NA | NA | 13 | CASSFTGKTEAFF | TGTGCCAGCAGCTTCACAGGGAAAACTGAAGCTTTCTTT
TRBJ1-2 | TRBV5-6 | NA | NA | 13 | CASSPGTAYGYTF | TGTGCCAGCAGCCCCGGGACTGCTTATGGCTACACCTTC
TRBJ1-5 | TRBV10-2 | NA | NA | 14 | CASTTGGGNQPQHF | TGCGCCAGCACGACAGGTGGGGGGAATCAGCCCCAGCATTTT
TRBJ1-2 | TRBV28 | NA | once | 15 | CASSSRGEANYGYTF | TGTGCCAGCAGTTCCAGGGGTGAAGCTAACTATGGCTACACCTTC
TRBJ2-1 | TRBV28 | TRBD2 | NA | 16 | CASSLASGYSYNEQFF | TGTGCCAGCAGTTTGGCTAGCGGGTACTCCTACAATGAGCAGTTCTTC